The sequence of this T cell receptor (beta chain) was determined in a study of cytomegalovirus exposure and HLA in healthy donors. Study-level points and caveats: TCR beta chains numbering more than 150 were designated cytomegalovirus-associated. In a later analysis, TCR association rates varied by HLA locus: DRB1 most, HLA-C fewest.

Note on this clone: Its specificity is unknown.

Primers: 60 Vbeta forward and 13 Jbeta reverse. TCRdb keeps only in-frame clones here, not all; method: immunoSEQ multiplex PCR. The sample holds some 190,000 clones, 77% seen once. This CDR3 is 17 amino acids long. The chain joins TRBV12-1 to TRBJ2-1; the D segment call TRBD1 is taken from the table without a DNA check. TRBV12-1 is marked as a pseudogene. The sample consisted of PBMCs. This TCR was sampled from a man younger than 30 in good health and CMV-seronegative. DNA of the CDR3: TGTGCCAGCAGCGCAAAAGGGGGATGGAAGCGCTACAATGAGCAGTTCTTC. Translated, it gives CASSAKGGWKRYNEQFF.